These T cell receptor beta chains were read from a single sample in a study of shared clonotypes between healthy human individuals. The data were produced by immunoSEQ multiplex PCR, yet TCRdb's version contains in-frame clones alone and is incomplete. The table lists nearly 500,000 clones, around 78% of them singletons, with over 10% in the top ten. The sequencing input was PBMCs. These receptors all come from a middle-aged woman in good health. Some clones in this sample may be carry-over from other donors' samples. CDR3s leave out the opening cysteine and the closing phenylalanine or tryptophan. A D gene is named only where the DNA matches it firmly.

>TRBV7-2|-
ASSLATQETQY
>TRBV5-1|TRBD2
ASSLGLAETDTQY
>TRBV2|TRBD1
ASTPWDRGPTGELF
>TRBV11-1|TRBD1
ASSARQGVGSPLH
>TRBV5-6|-
ASSVQGGPYNEQF
>TRBV28|TRBD1
ASSLPTGLSIDTQY
>TRBV27|TRBD1
ASSPDGQGGYGYT
>TRBV25-1|TRBD2
ASSGLARHEQY
>TRBV21-1|-
ASSNGSIDYGYT
>TRBV10-3|-
AIRAGEDRNTEAF